The next 30 T cell receptor beta chains were all read from a single sample in a study of OX40 agonist ivuxolimab in advanced cancers. Clones were read by immunoSEQ multiplex PCR, and TCRdb kept only the in-frame ones, dropping some. Among around 60,000 clones listed, 84% were seen once. Sequencing was performed on CD4+ or CD8+ T cells sorted from blood, taken in a trial of the OX40 agonist ivuxolimab. The receptor source for this set is an adult with an advanced solid tumor such as melanoma, head and neck, liver or kidney cancer.

The V gene is TRBV30, the J gene TRBJ2-2; 7 bases fit TRBD1. Germline CDR1 is GTSNPN and CDR2 is SVGIG (reference sequence). V lost 1 base, J lost 8 bases, and 10 bases stayed unmatched. The CDR3 contains 15 residues. Written as DNA, the CDR3 is TGTGCCTGGAGTGCTCTCGATACAGGGGCTGGGGAGCTGTTTTTT. Translating gives CAWSALDTGAGELFF.

The CDR3 DNA sequence: TGTGCCAGCTCCCGGACAGATCGCTCCTACAATGAGCAGTTCTTC. This translates into CASSRTDRSYNEQFF. V gene TRBV18 combines with J gene TRBJ2-1; a weak D match, TRBD1 (6 bases). The CDR3 runs to 15 residues. The V gene lost 6 bases and the J gene lost 0 bases, with 12 bases spanning the gap. CDR1 KGHSH and CDR2 LQKENI come from the germline V gene.

In its sample, this clone was seen once. This chain connects TRBV30 to TRBJ2-5, with a weak D call TRBD1 (5 bases). The germline V and J ends were trimmed by 1 base and 4 bases, with 7 bases remaining between them. Germline V gives CDR1 GTSNPN, CDR2 SVGIG (reference sequence). The CDR3 length is 12 residues. The CDR3 coding sequence is TGTGCCTGGAGTGGACAGAGAGAGACCCAGTACTTC. As protein: CAWSGQRETQYF.

The chain uses TRBV12-5 and TRBJ2-1; perhaps TRBD1 as D (5 bases). The CDR3 extends over 18 amino acids. V was pared by 0 bases and J by 7 bases, with 22 bases between. Germline V CDR1 and CDR2: LGHNT, FRNRAP. DNA of the CDR3: TGTGCTAGTGGTTTGGTACAAATCGGGCGTAGGGGTCAGAATGAGCAGTTCTTC. It yields the protein CASGLVQIGRRGQNEQFF.

This sequence joins TRBV19 and TRBJ2-1, with 7 bases aligning to TRBD1. CDR1 and CDR2 (germline): LNHDA, SQIVND (reference sequence). With V trimmed by 4 bases and J by 2 bases, 8 bases remained unmatched. The CDR3 sequence is 16 residues long. CDR3 amino acids: CASSTLQGYAYNEQFF. In DNA form, the CDR3 reads TGTGCCAGTAGTACTTTACAGGGGTACGCCTACAATGAGCAGTTCTTC.

This clone was observed at least ten times. This CDR3 is CTSSRYRDRGISGNTIYF. In DNA form, the CDR3 reads TGCACCAGCAGCCGATACCGGGACAGGGGGATCTCTGGAAACACCATATATTTT. The V gene is TRBV1, the J gene TRBJ1-3; the table names TRBD1, a call not compared with the DNA. TRBV1 is given as a pseudogene. The CDR3 runs 18 residues.

This chain connects TRBV30 to TRBJ2-4, with a possible D match to TRBD1 (5 bases). CDR1 is GTSNPN, CDR2 SVGIG, per germline (reference sequence). The CDR3 is 12 amino acids. Deletions cut 0 bases from V and 14 bases from J, with 14 bases between. The CDR3: CAWSVQGELEYF. As DNA, the CDR3 is TGTGCCTGGAGTGTACAAGGGGAACTCGAGTACTTC.

In its sample, this clone was seen a few times. The gene calls are TRBV28 and TRBJ1-1; D not certain. CDR3 length: 13 amino acids. CDR1 and CDR2 from the germline V gene are MDHEN and SYDVKM. V dropped 0 bases and J dropped 4 bases, with 6 bases sitting between them. The CDR3 protein is CASSLWGSTEAFF. The CDR3 DNA follows: TGTGCCAGCAGTTTATGGGGGAGCACTGAAGCTTTCTTT.

The gene calls are TRBV7-8 and TRBJ2-7, with D tentatively TRBD1 (6 bases). V was trimmed by 5 bases and J by 1 base, leaving 18 bases between them. Germline values: CDR1 SGHVS, CDR2 FQNEAQ. The CDR3 totals 16 residues. Here the CDR3 DNA reads TGTGCCAGCAGCGCACAGACAGGTGGCGGGTCCTACGAGCAGTACTTC. It translates to CASSAQTGGGSYEQYF. The whole variable domain, remainder taken from reference TRBV7-8 and TRBJ2-7, is GAGVSQSPRYKVAKRGQDVALRCDPISGHVSLFWYQQALGQGPEFLTYFQNEAQLDKSGLPSDRFFAERPEGSVSTLKIQRTQQEDSAVYLCASSAQTGGGSYEQYFGPGTRLTVT.

The chain has TRBV5-4 and TRBJ2-1, with 7 bases identical to TRBD2. Trimming at V came to 2 bases and at J to 6 bases, leaving 8 bases not matched to a gene. This CDR3 contains 15 residues. Germline V gene lookup returns CDR1 SGHNT and CDR2 YYREEE (reference sequence). DNA for the CDR3: TGTGCCAGCAGCTTAGGCGGGAGCGTCGTCAATGAGCAGTTCTTC. This translates into CASSLGGSVVNEQFF.

This chain connects TRBV7-2 to TRBJ1-2, with TRBD1 matching over 7 bases. Germline V CDR1 and CDR2: SGHTA, FQGNSA. The J segment lost 8 bases and the V segment lost 3 bases, leaving 9 bases of the junction unmatched. The CDR3 runs 14 residues. This chain's CDR3 is CASSLTPGTVGYTF. In DNA, the CDR3 is TGTGCCAGCAGCTTGACCCCCGGGACAGTCGGCTACACCTTC.

The chain recombines TRBV4-3 with TRBJ2-2; the D is unclear. Germline assignment: CDR1 LGHNA and CDR2 YSLEER. Trimming removed 0 bases from V and 4 bases from J, with 12 bases in between. The CDR3 runs to 16 residues. CDR3 DNA: TGCGCCAGCAGCCAAGATAACGCGGTGCTCACCGGGGAGCTGTTTTTT. Translating gives CASSQDNAVLTGELFF.

The genes are TRBV7-9 and TRBJ2-1, with TRBD1 identical over 8 bases. V trimming: 5 bases; J trimming: 7 bases; junction bases outside the gene matches: 4. Germline V CDR1 and CDR2: SEHNR, FQNEAQ (reference sequence). The CDR3 is made up of 13 amino acids. The CDR3 coding sequence is TGTGCCAGCAGCCTTACAGGGGGGAATGAGCAGTTCTTC. It codes for CASSLTGGNEQFF.

By share of the sample, this clone is medium-sized. The rearrangement joins TRBV5-4 to TRBJ1-2, with D perhaps matching TRBD1 (5 bases). V was pared by 4 bases and J by 3 bases, with 13 bases between. Germline V gene lookup returns CDR1 SGHNT and CDR2 YYREEE (reference sequence). This CDR3 has 14 amino acids. CDR3 coding DNA: TGTGCCAGCAGCCCCCGGGGGGGTGACTATGGCTACACCTTC. Its protein is CASSPRGGDYGYTF. Variable domain in full (rest from reference TRBV5-4 and TRBJ1-2): ETGVTQSPTHLIKTRGQQVTLRCSSQSGHNTVSWYQQALGQGPQFIFQYYREEENGRGNFPPRFSGLQFPNYSSELNVNALELDDSALYLCASSPRGGDYGYTFGSGTRLTVV.

Worth noting for this clone: Other DNA sequences in the sample encode the same CDR3. The chain uses TRBV7-2 and TRBJ1-1; tentative D call: TRBD1 (5 bases). CDR3 length: 13 amino acids. Trimming stripped 4 bases from V and 1 base from J, with 7 bases between. Germline CDR1 and CDR2: SGHTA and FQGNSA. CDR3 DNA: TGTGCCAGCAGCTCCCAGGGGAACACTGAAGCTTTCTTT. Protein: CASSSQGNTEAFF.

The chain is built from TRBV18 and TRBJ1-2, with a weak D call TRBD1 (6 bases). V lost 3 bases, J lost 6 bases, and 14 bases lay in between. CDR1 is KGHSH, CDR2 LQKENI, per germline. This CDR3 has 14 residues. CDR3 sequence reads: CASSPGTRTNGYTF. The CDR3 coding sequence is TGTGCCAGCTCACCCGGGACACGGACAAATGGCTACACCTTC.

The chain uses TRBV28 and TRBJ1-5; D remains ambiguous. V dropped 6 bases and J dropped 2 bases, with 17 bases sitting between them. Germline CDR1 is MDHEN and CDR2 is SYDVKM. CDR3 length: 16 amino acids. In nucleotides, the CDR3 is TGTGCCAGCAGACCCTTTGGAGGCTCGGGCAATCAGCCCCAGCATTTT. Translated: CASRPFGGSGNQPQHF. Based on the CDR3 plus reference TRBV28 and TRBJ1-5, the full variable domain is DVKVTQSSRYLVKRTGEKVFLECVQDMDHENMFWYRQDPGLGLRLIYFSYDVKMKEKGDIPEGYSVSREKKERFSLILESASTNQTSMYLCASRPFGGSGNQPQHFGDGTRLSIL.

This clone is a singleton in its sample. The rearrangement uses TRBV9 and TRBJ2-1, with D maybe TRBD2 (5 bases). The germline V gene encodes CDR1 SGDLS and CDR2 YYNGEE. The V end was cut by 0 bases, the J end by 2 bases, with 12 bases between. The CDR3 is 16 residues long. The CDR3 DNA is TGTGCCAGCAGCGTAGGGGCCAGCGGAGCCTACAATGAGCAGTTCTTC. Its translation is CASSVGASGAYNEQFF. Full variable domain (missing parts from reference TRBV9 and TRBJ2-1): DSGVTQTPKHLITATGQRVTLRCSPRSGDLSVYWYQQSLDQGLQFLIQYYNGEERAKGNILERFSAQQFPDLHSELNLSSLELGDSALYFCASSVGASGAYNEQFFGPGTRLTVL.

CDR3 nucleotides: TGTGCCAGCAGCTTTTACAATGAGCAGTTCTTC. Translation: CASSFYNEQFF. The rearrangement uses TRBV7-2 and TRBJ2-1, with no clear D. From germline, CDR1 is SGHTA and CDR2 FQGNSA. The CDR3 runs to 11 residues. The V end lost 3 bases, the J end lost 4 bases, and 1 base lay between the germline ends.

This clone was recorded once. V gene TRBV30 combines with J gene TRBJ2-3; maybe TRBD2 (6 bases). V was cut by 5 bases and J by 2 bases, with 11 bases left in between. This CDR3 region has 13 residues. Per germline, CDR1 GTSNPN and CDR2 SVGIG (reference sequence). CDR3 in amino acids: CAWGLGLTDTQYF. The CDR3 nucleotides are TGTGCCTGGGGGCTGGGACTCACAGATACGCAGTATTTT.

The J gene is TRBJ2-5, the V gene TRBV30; D unclear. CDR1 is GTSNPN, CDR2 SVGIG, per germline (reference sequence). The CDR3 totals 10 residues. V was trimmed by 2 bases and J by 8 bases, leaving 6 bases between them. CDR3 loop: CAWSRVTQYF. Here the CDR3 DNA reads TGTGCCTGGAGTCGGGTAACCCAGTACTTC. Drawing the rest from reference TRBV30 and TRBJ2-5, the complete variable domain is SQTIHQWPATLVQPVGSPLSLECTVEGTSNPNLYWYRQAAGRGLQLLFYSVGIGQISSEVPQNLSASRPQDRQFILSSKKLLLSDSGFYLCAWSRVTQYFGPGTRLLVL.

The chain joins TRBV6-1 to TRBJ1-5; maybe TRBD1 (5 bases). CDR3 size: 14 residues. Per the germline V gene, CDR1 is MNHNS and CDR2 is SASEGT. V shed 0 bases and J shed 7 bases, with 10 bases lying between them. The CDR3 sequence: CASSEAGGMQPQHF. For the CDR3, the DNA is TGTGCCAGCAGTGAAGCGGGGGGGATGCAGCCCCAGCATTTT.

Concerning this clone itself: Other DNA sequences of this sample code for an identical CDR3. The chain is built from TRBV7-3 and TRBJ2-3; D unresolved. This CDR3 is built from 12 residues. Trimming stripped 4 bases from V and 2 bases from J, with 4 bases between. Germline V gene sequence: CDR1 SGHTA, CDR2 FQGTGA. The CDR3 DNA is TGTGCCAGCAGCTCCTCCACAGATACGCAGTATTTT. It encodes CASSSSTDTQYF.

The genes are TRBV21-1 and TRBJ2-7; TRBD2, the table's D call, was not compared with the DNA. TRBV21-1 is a documented pseudogene. CDR3 length: 20 amino acids. CDR3: CASSRPLPTTGLRSSYEQYF. CDR3 sequence (DNA): TGTGCCAGCAGCCGGCCCCTACCAACAACGGGACTTCGTAGCTCCTACGAGCAGTACTTC.

The V and J genes are TRBV6-6 and TRBJ1-2; tentative D call: TRBD1 (6 bases). The CDR3 consists of 12 residues. Germline V lookup: CDR1 MNHNY, CDR2 SVGAGI (reference sequence). Trimming took off 2 bases at V and 9 bases at J, with 10 bases between the two ends. CDR3 nucleotide sequence: TGTGCCAGCAGTTACGCGGACAGAAGCTACACCTTC. As protein: CASSYADRSYTF.

The chain recombines TRBV2 with TRBJ2-3; 7 nucleotides agree with TRBD2. The CDR3 is 12 residues long. Germline CDR1 SNHLY, CDR2 FYNNEI. CDR3 nucleotides: TGTGTTACTAGCGAGAGCACAGATACGCAGTATTTT. Encoded protein: CVTSESTDTQYF.

This clone was detected ten times or more. CDR3 amino acids: CASSSRTGGRLEQYF. In DNA form, the CDR3 reads TGTGCCAGCAGTTCACGGACAGGGGGCCGGCTCGAGCAGTACTTC. The genes are TRBV28 and TRBJ2-7; 11 bases fit TRBD1. Germline CDR1 MDHEN, CDR2 SYDVKM. The CDR3 spans 15 residues. Unmatched junction bases numbered 8, after V lost 4 bases and J lost 6 bases. Looking up the rest from reference TRBV28 and TRBJ2-7 gives the full variable domain: DVKVTQSSRYLVKRTGEKVFLECVQDMDHENMFWYRQDPGLGLRLIYFSYDVKMKEKGDIPEGYSVSREKKERFSLILESASTNQTSMYLCASSSRTGGRLEQYFGPGTRLTVT.

This clone was detected only a few times. The chain is built from TRBV2 and TRBJ1-2; 7 nucleotides align to TRBD1. J gave up 1 base and V 5 bases, and 1 base lay outside the gene matches. The CDR3 is 13 amino acids. Germline V gene data show CDR1 as SNHLY and CDR2 as FYNNEI. The CDR3 spells CASSWDSNYGYTF. CDR3 nucleotide sequence: TGTGCCAGCAGTTGGGACAGTAACTATGGCTACACCTTC.

This CDR3 is CASSLDPGLRNGEQFF. CDR3 nucleotide sequence: TGTGCCAGCAGCTTAGATCCAGGACTACGCAACGGTGAGCAGTTCTTC. The V gene is TRBV11-2, the J gene TRBJ2-1; the D gene is possibly TRBD2 (6 bases). Per germline, CDR1 SGHAT and CDR2 FQNNGV. Trimming removed 0 bases at V and 9 bases at J, with 18 bases between. The CDR3 contains 16 residues.

This chain connects TRBV30 to TRBJ2-3; TRBD1 matches at 8 bases. J was trimmed by 5 bases and V by 2 bases; bases with no gene match: 12. Germline lookup yields CDR1 GTSNPN and CDR2 SVGIG (reference sequence). CDR3 length equals 16 residues. CDR3 residues: CAWSTKTGAIIDTQYF. DNA of the CDR3: TGTGCCTGGAGTACCAAGACAGGGGCAATTATAGATACGCAGTATTTT.